The TCR beta chain described here comes from a study of regulatory T cells in long-lasting Graves disease. General observations from the study: The work looked only at peripheral blood and did not look at thyroid tissue.

HTBI primers from iRepertoire and Arm-PCR of CDR3 regions yielded the TCR beta libraries. TCRdb independently ran MiXCR on the multiplex PCR reads; one entry per CDR3 protein. The data hold 550,000 to 600,000 distinct CDR3 sequences, with approximately 16% observed a single time. J gave up 2 bases and V 2 bases, and 7 bases lay outside the gene matches. Germline V lookup: CDR1 MNHEY, CDR2 SVGAGI. This CDR3 has 16 residues. This clonotype was seen repeatedly, ten times or more. Its cognate antigen is unknown. Time point reported: newly diagnosed GD, antithyroid drugs for less than 3 months. From RNA extracted from PBMCs, the TCR library was made. The data also belong to a second study, concerning T cells in Graves' hyperthyroidism and ophthalmopathy.

The V and J genes are TRBV6-5 and TRBJ2-7, with 9 bases aligning to TRBD1. This receptor was taken from a man between 18 and 35 years old with Graves disease. The specimen was peripheral blood mononuclear cells (PBMCs), collected at new diagnosis, from a patient treated with antithyroid drugs. CDR3 nucleotide sequence: TGTGCCAGCAGTTACCCAACAGGGGGCCTAACCTACGAGCAGTACTTC. It codes for CASSYPTGGLTYEQYF.